What follows are 29 T cell receptor beta chains derived from one specimen sequenced in a study of OX40 agonist ivuxolimab in advanced cancers. Method: immunoSEQ multiplex PCR; TCRdb's copy keeps in-frame clones and lacks some. The sample has 40,000 or so clones, roughly 82% seen once; the top ten hold more than 2%. Specimen: CD4+ or CD8+ T cells sorted from blood, collected in a trial of the OX40 agonist ivuxolimab. The origin of the receptors is an adult with an advanced solid tumor such as melanoma, head and neck, liver or kidney cancer.

This clone qualifies as medium-sized (0.01 to 0.1%). This chain links TRBV4-1 with TRBJ1-1; D possibly corresponds to TRBD1 (5 bases). Germline V gives CDR1 MGHRA, CDR2 YSYEKL. This CDR3 has 14 amino acids. Trimming took off 3 bases at V and 4 bases at J, with 12 bases between the two ends. CDR3 in DNA: TGCGCCAGCAGCCAGGGACGGCGACCCACTGAAGCTTTCTTT. As protein: CASSQGRRPTEAFF.

This rearrangement joins TRBV6-1 to TRBJ2-7; no clear D gene. CDR3 length equals 13 residues. CDR1 is MNHNS and CDR2 is SASEGT in the germline V gene. Trimming left V 6 bases short and J 2 bases short, with 11 bases between. Written as DNA, the CDR3 is TGTGCCAGCAGGGAACGCCCGACCTACGAGCAGTACTTC. Its translation is CASRERPTYEQYF.

The chain carries TRBV10-3 and TRBJ1-5, with D tentatively TRBD1 (5 bases). Per the germline V gene, CDR1 is ENHRY and CDR2 is SYGVKD. Trimming took 8 bases from V and 4 from J, leaving 12 bases between them. The CDR3 totals 13 residues. The CDR3 region is CAISPGGNQPQHF. For the CDR3, the DNA is TGTGCCATCTCCCCGGGGGGGAATCAGCCCCAGCATTTT.

The rearrangement joins TRBV7-3 to TRBJ2-7; D may match TRBD1 or TRBD2 (5 bases each). Germline V gene lookup returns CDR1 SGHTA and CDR2 FQGTGA. Deletions cut 5 bases from V and 0 bases from J, with 8 bases between. This CDR3 has 13 amino acids. CDR3 sequence reads: CASSRGDSYEQYF. DNA of the CDR3: TGTGCCAGCAGCCGAGGGGACTCCTACGAGCAGTACTTC. The whole variable domain, remainder taken from reference TRBV7-3 and TRBJ2-7, is GAGVSQTPSNKVTEKGKYVELRCDPISGHTALYWYRQSLGQGPEFLIYFQGTGAADDSGLPNDRFFAVRPEGSVSTLKIQRTERGDSAVYLCASSRGDSYEQYFGPGTRLTVT.

The chain recombines TRBV7-9 with TRBJ2-1; the D call may be TRBD1 or TRBD2 (5 bases each). V lost 1 base and J 9 bases, leaving 22 bases between the germline ends. Germline CDR1 is SEHNR and CDR2 is FQNEAQ (reference sequence). This CDR3 spans 17 amino acids. CDR3 coding DNA: TGTGCCAGCAGCTTAGAATCAGGGCGGGTATCGGGCTGTGAGCAGTTCTTC. Residues: CASSLESGRVSGCEQFF.

A few counts support this clone. This chain connects TRBV19 to TRBJ2-1; 13 bases are a match to TRBD2. This CDR3 contains 16 residues. The junction had 8 bases not matched to a gene; V was cut back by 6 bases and J by 6 bases. CDR1 and CDR2 (germline): LNHDA, SQIVND (reference sequence). The DNA for the CDR3 is TGTGCCAGTAGGGGGACTAGCGGGAAGTGGGGCAATGAGCAGTTCTTC. Translated, it gives CASRGTSGKWGNEQFF.

The chain links TRBV7-9 to TRBJ2-7, with no clear D. The CDR3 sequence is 13 residues long. V lost 4 bases and J lost 2, with 9 bases in between. Germline CDR1 SEHNR, CDR2 FQNEAQ (reference sequence). This CDR3 reads CASSSRMPYEQYF. For the CDR3, the DNA is TGTGCCAGCAGCTCCCGGATGCCCTACGAGCAGTACTTC. Using reference TRBV7-9 and TRBJ2-7 for the parts outside the CDR3, the full variable domain is DTGVSQNPRHKITKRGQNVTFRCDPISEHNRLYWYRQTLGQGPEFLTYFQNEAQLEKSRLLSDRFSAERPKGSFSTLEIQRTEQGDSAMYLCASSSRMPYEQYFGPGTRLTVT.

V is TRBV7-6 and J is TRBJ2-7; D uncertain. Trimming stripped 1 base from V and 2 bases from J, with 9 bases between. The CDR3 length is 14 residues. From germline, CDR1 is SGHVS and CDR2 FNYEAQ. The CDR3 DNA reads as TGTGCCAGCAGCTTAGTTCCCAGTACCTACGAGCAGTACTTC. This codes for CASSLVPSTYEQYF.

The V and J genes are TRBV5-1 and TRBJ2-3; D is undetermined. V dropped 0 bases and J dropped 4 bases, with 3 bases sitting between them. This CDR3 region has 12 residues. Germline CDR1 is SGHRS and CDR2 is YFSETQ. The CDR3 loop reads CASSLDADTQYF. CDR3 DNA: TGCGCCAGCAGCTTGGACGCAGATACGCAGTATTTT.

This chain links TRBV4-1 with TRBJ1-6; D gene unclear. CDR3 length: 13 amino acids. CDR1 MGHRA and CDR2 YSYEKL come from the germline V gene. The germline V and J ends were trimmed by 1 base and 11 bases, with 9 bases remaining between them. The CDR3 is CASSQGIVAPLHF. The CDR3 DNA reads as TGCGCCAGCAGCCAAGGGATTGTAGCACCCCTCCACTTT.

This clone was counted only a few times. The chain carries TRBV11-2 and TRBJ1-5; the match to TRBD1 covers 8 bases. V gave up 3 bases and J gave up 11 bases; unmatched junction bases: 12. Germline V CDR1 and CDR2: SGHAT, FQNNGV. The CDR3 loop spans 15 amino acids. The CDR3, as DNA: TGTGCCAGCAGCTTGGACAGGGACCTTCGTGGAGCCCAGCATTTT. It is translated as CASSLDRDLRGAQHF.

J is TRBJ1-5 and V is TRBV6-1; 7 nucleotides line up with TRBD1. This CDR3 is 14 amino acids long. Germline-derived CDR1 and CDR2 are MNHNS and SASEGT. Germline trimming cut 10 bases from V and 2 bases from J; bases unmatched to any gene: 8. The CDR3 DNA reads as TGTGCCACAGACAGGGTAGTTGGCAATCAGCCCCAGCATTTT. The encoded protein is CATDRVVGNQPQHF.

Of note for this clone: An end of the junction differs from the germline gene, which may be a read error. The chain joins TRBV2 to TRBJ2-1; D gene ambiguous. Germline CDR1 reads SNHLY; CDR2 reads FYNNEI. CDR3 size: 12 residues. As DNA, the CDR3 is TGTGCCGGCAGTGAATTACGCACGGAGCAGATCTTC. Translated, it gives CAGSELRTEQIF.

This chain joins TRBV29-1 and TRBJ2-1, with 7 bases identical to TRBD1. Trimming took 5 bases from V and 2 from J; bases not matched to a gene: 12. Germline CDR1 and CDR2: SQVTM and ANQGSEA. The CDR3 sequence is 16 residues long. Written as DNA, the CDR3 is TGCAGCGTTCTTAAGGGCTTCACAGGGGCCTACAATGAGCAGTTCTTC. Translating it yields CSVLKGFTGAYNEQFF.

This clone appeared a few times. The chain combines TRBV7-6 with TRBJ1-1; D may be TRBD1 (6 bases). The CDR3 totals 15 residues. CDR1 and CDR2 (germline): SGHVS, FNYEAQ. Trimming took 5 bases from V and 4 from J, leaving 17 bases between them. For the CDR3, the DNA is TGTGCCAGCAGCCAGAATGGGGGGCGCATCACTGAAGCTTTCTTT. The encoded protein is CASSQNGGRITEAFF.

This chain connects TRBV7-9 to TRBJ2-1, with 9 bases fitting TRBD2. V dropped 5 bases and J dropped 3; count of bases not matched to a gene: 5. This CDR3 is built from 15 residues. Germline CDR1 and CDR2: SEHNR and FQNEAQ (reference sequence). The CDR3 spells CASSVSGGHYNEQFF. For the CDR3, the DNA is TGTGCCAGCAGCGTTAGCGGGGGTCACTACAATGAGCAGTTCTTC. The variable domain in full, completed from reference TRBV7-9 and TRBJ2-1, reads DTGVSQNPRHKITKRGQNVTFRCDPISEHNRLYWYRQTLGQGPEFLTYFQNEAQLEKSRLLSDRFSAERPKGSFSTLEIQRTEQGDSAMYLCASSVSGGHYNEQFFGPGTRLTVL.

This chain joins TRBV6-1 and TRBJ1-2; 10 nucleotides line up with TRBD1. Germline V gene sequence: CDR1 MNHNS, CDR2 SASEGT. J lost 7 bases, V lost 5 bases, and 10 bases had no gene match. The CDR3 extends over 15 amino acids. CDR3 protein: CASSKPGTGVAGYTF. The CDR3 DNA reads as TGTGCCAGCAGTAAGCCCGGGACAGGGGTTGCTGGCTACACCTTC.

V usage is TRBV19 and J usage is TRBJ1-2; D possibly corresponds to TRBD1 (6 bases). Trimming cost V 8 bases and J 3 bases, with 19 bases left between them. Per the germline V gene, CDR1 is LNHDA and CDR2 is SQIVND (reference sequence). This CDR3 region has 15 residues. CDR3 DNA sequence: TGTGCCAGTTATAATCGCAGGGGTTTTGACTATGGCTACACCTTC. Its translation: CASYNRRGFDYGYTF. Looking up the rest from reference TRBV19 and TRBJ1-2 gives the full variable domain: DGGITQSPKYLFRKEGQNVTLSCEQNLNHDAMYWYRQDPGQGLRLIYYSQIVNDFQKGDIAEGYSVSREKKESFPLTVTSAQKNPTAFYLCASYNRRGFDYGYTFGSGTRLTVV.

CDR3 sequence (DNA): TGTGCCATCAGTGGGGCGACTAGGGGAGAGACCCAGTACTTC. Its protein product is CAISGATRGETQYF. This chain connects TRBV10-3 to TRBJ2-5, with D possibly being TRBD2 (6 bases). CDR1 and CDR2 from the germline V gene are ENHRY and SYGVKD. The V end was cut by 4 bases, the J end by 4 bases, with 13 bases between. This CDR3 has 14 residues.

This clone was counted a single time. The V and J genes are TRBV7-9 and TRBJ2-3, with 7 bases fitting TRBD1. The trim removed 5 bases at V and 4 bases at J, leaving 6 bases unmatched. The germline V gene encodes CDR1 SEHNR and CDR2 FQNEAQ (reference sequence). This CDR3 is 14 amino acids long. CDR3 coding DNA: TGTGCCAGCAGCCTAGGGGGCAGGGCAGATACGCAGTATTTT. Translating it yields CASSLGGRADTQYF.

The chain combines TRBV7-8 with TRBJ2-7, with D hard to call. Germline CDR1 and CDR2: SGHVS and FQNEAQ. The CDR3 has 15 amino acids. The V end was cut by 1 base, the J end by 0 bases, with 10 bases between. The CDR3 DNA reads as TGTGCCAGCAGCTTAGTTCTGCGGAGCTCCTACGAGCAGTACTTC. Translation: CASSLVLRSSYEQYF.

The chain carries TRBV19 and TRBJ1-1; 8 nucleotides agree with TRBD1. Germline V gives CDR1 LNHDA, CDR2 SQIVND (reference sequence). V gave up 4 bases and J gave up 1 base; unmatched junction bases: 5. The CDR3 consists of 15 residues. Here the CDR3 reads CASSNIDRGNTEAFF. CDR3 sequence (DNA): TGTGCCAGTAGTAATATAGACAGGGGGAACACTGAAGCTTTCTTT. Drawing the rest from reference TRBV19 and TRBJ1-1, the complete variable domain is DGGITQSPKYLFRKEGQNVTLSCEQNLNHDAMYWYRQDPGQGLRLIYYSQIVNDFQKGDIAEGYSVSREKKESFPLTVTSAQKNPTAFYLCASSNIDRGNTEAFFGQGTRLTVV.

This clone was observed a few times. Here the CDR3 reads CASSLGTQYF. The CDR3 nucleotides are TGTGCCAGCAGTCTTGGGACCCAGTACTTC. V gene TRBV2 combines with J gene TRBJ2-5, with D unclear. Trimming removed 5 bases from V and 7 bases from J, with 5 bases in between. This CDR3 has 10 amino acids. Germline CDR1 reads SNHLY; CDR2 reads FYNNEI.

The chain has TRBV5-8 and TRBJ2-2, with TRBD1 as a possible D gene (5 bases). From germline, CDR1 is SGHTS and CDR2 YDEGEE. This CDR3 spans 14 amino acids. Trimming pared 1 base from V and 6 bases from J, leaving 10 bases between. CDR3 protein: CASSLTGLSGELFF. CDR3 DNA sequence: TGTGCCAGCAGCTTGACAGGATTGTCCGGGGAGCTGTTTTTT.

The chain is built from TRBV6-1 and TRBJ2-7, with 12 bases that match TRBD2. The CDR3 runs 15 residues. The germline V gene has CDR1 MNHNS and CDR2 SASEGT. Trimming removed 4 bases from V and 6 bases from J; junction bases left unmatched: 7. CDR3 nucleotide sequence: TGTGCCAGCAGTGGAGGACTAGCGGGAACACTCGAGCAGTACTTC. Amino acids: CASSGGLAGTLEQYF.

The chain joins TRBV4-2 to TRBJ2-7; 7 nucleotides line up with TRBD2. The V gene end was trimmed by 0 bases and the J gene end by 1 base; junction bases not matched to a gene: 9. Germline values: CDR1 LGHNA, CDR2 YNFKEQ. The CDR3 consists of 17 residues. CDR3 protein: CASSQDSGFQGSYEQYF. The CDR3 bases are TGTGCCAGCAGCCAAGATAGCGGGTTCCAAGGTTCCTACGAGCAGTACTTC.

The rearrangement links TRBV21-1 to TRBJ2-3. TRBV21-1 is a documented pseudogene. The CDR3 has 14 residues. The CDR3 sequence: CASSKSRKLDTQYF. As DNA, the CDR3 is TGTGCCAGCAGCAAAAGTAGGAAGTTAGATACGCAGTATTTT.

This chain links TRBV4-1 with TRBJ2-7; D ambiguous. The CDR3 sequence is 14 residues long. Germline V gene lookup returns CDR1 MGHRA and CDR2 YSYEKL. With 1 base removed from V and 1 base from J, the gap between germline ends came to 8 bases. The CDR3: CASSQGVLSYEQYF. For the CDR3, the DNA is TGCGCCAGCAGCCAAGGGGTTTTGTCCTACGAGCAGTACTTC.

The gene calls are TRBV13 and TRBJ2-7, with D perhaps matching TRBD1 (5 bases). The V and J ends lost 5 bases and 0 bases respectively, with 11 bases between them. This CDR3 region has 14 residues. Germline V gene sequence: CDR1 PRHDT, CDR2 FYEKMQ (reference sequence). The CDR3 reads CASSKWGTSYEQYF. CDR3 nucleotide sequence: TGTGCCAGCAGCAAGTGGGGCACCTCCTACGAGCAGTACTTC.